Shown below are 32 T cell receptor beta chains from a single sample sequenced in a study of blood T cell repertoires in COVID-19. Profiling relied on immunoSEQ multiplex PCR, and the TCRdb table lists in-frame clones only, not all of them. In the table there are roughly 80,000 clones, roughly 79% of which are singletons. Sequences were obtained from peripheral blood. These receptors all come from a man older than 75 with acute or convalescent COVID-19.

This chain links TRBV4-1 with TRBJ2-7; D unclear. V was clipped by 0 bases and J by 0 bases, with 9 bases between them. Germline CDR1 reads MGHRA; CDR2 reads YSYEKL. The CDR3 sequence is 15 residues long. The CDR3 nucleotides are TGCGCCAGCAGCCAAGAGGGCAGTTTCTCCTACGAGCAGTACTTC. Translating gives CASSQEGSFSYEQYF.

In its sample, this clone was seen once. This chain joins TRBV12-3 or TRBV12-4 and TRBJ2-2; no firm D call. This CDR3 is 11 amino acids long. V was clipped by 6 bases and J by 7 bases, with 6 bases between them. CDR3 DNA: TGTGCCAGCAGCTACGTCGGGGAGCTGTTTTTT. Protein product: CASSYVGELFF.

CDR3 amino acids: CASSSQPTDTQYF. CDR3 DNA: TGCGCCAGCAGCTCACAACCCACAGATACGCAGTATTTT. The chain carries TRBV5-1 and TRBJ2-3; D remains unclear. The CDR3 consists of 13 residues. Germline-derived CDR1 and CDR2 are SGHRS and YFSETQ. Trimming pared 3 bases from V and 2 bases from J, leaving 7 bases between.

The genes are TRBV28 and TRBJ2-2, with D perhaps matching TRBD1 (5 bases). This CDR3 is 15 amino acids long. Per germline, CDR1 MDHEN and CDR2 SYDVKM. The V and J ends lost 5 bases and 0 bases respectively, with 10 bases between them. CDR3 amino acids: CASSIQVTNTGELFF. The DNA for the CDR3 is TGTGCCAGCAGTATACAGGTTACGAACACCGGGGAGCTGTTTTTT.

The rearrangement joins TRBV30 to TRBJ1-2, with D possibly matching TRBD1 (5 bases). Trimming removed 2 bases from V and 0 bases from J, with 10 bases in between. The CDR3 runs 14 residues. Per germline, CDR1 GTSNPN and CDR2 SVGIG (reference sequence). CDR3 nucleotide sequence: TGTGCCTGGAGTCACAGGCCTGCTAACTATGGCTACACCTTC. This encodes CAWSHRPANYGYTF.

This clone has more than one count but fewer than ten. The chain employs TRBV9 and TRBJ1-1; 9 positions match TRBD1. The V gene's germline CDR1 is SGDLS and CDR2 YYNGEE. Trimming took 3 bases from V and 2 from J; bases not matched to a gene: 11. This CDR3 is 17 amino acids long. The CDR3 bases are TGTGCCAGCAGCGCGACCGGGACAGGGCTGGGTAACACTGAAGCTTTCTTT. This codes for CASSATGTGLGNTEAFF.

The rearrangement uses TRBV7-9 and TRBJ1-2, with D perhaps matching TRBD1 (6 bases). V was cut by 2 bases and J by 8 bases, with 15 bases left in between. Germline CDR1 and CDR2: SEHNR and FQNEAQ (reference sequence). The CDR3 consists of 14 residues. The CDR3 spells CASSLQAGDEGYTF. CDR3 nucleotides: TGTGCCAGCAGCTTACAGGCAGGGGATGAGGGCTACACCTTC.

The V call is TRBV9, the J call TRBJ2-7, with a weak D call TRBD1 (5 bases). CDR3 length: 16 amino acids. V dropped 0 bases and J dropped 2 bases, with 15 bases sitting between them. CDR1 and CDR2 (germline): SGDLS, YYNGEE. CDR3 nucleotide sequence: TGTGCCAGCAGCGTAGCTCCTAAAGGGGCCCCCTACGAGCAGTACTTC. Residues: CASSVAPKGAPYEQYF.

The V call is TRBV5-1, the J call TRBJ1-3, with 9 bases identical to TRBD1. Germline V gene sequence: CDR1 SGHRS, CDR2 YFSETQ. CDR3 length equals 16 residues. The junction had 6 bases not matched to a gene; V was cut back by 0 bases and J by 5 bases. The CDR3 reads CASSLEAGQGRNTIYF. The DNA for the CDR3 is TGCGCCAGCAGCTTGGAAGCGGGACAGGGCCGAAACACCATATATTTT. The variable domain in full, completed from reference TRBV5-1 and TRBJ1-3, reads KAGVTQTPRYLIKTRGQQVTLSCSPISGHRSVSWYQQTPGQGLQFLFEYFSETQRNKGNFPGRFSGRQFSNSRSEMNVSTLELGDSALYLCASSLEAGQGRNTIYFGEGSWLTVV.

The V call is TRBV5-1, the J call TRBJ2-7, with TRBD2 matching 11 bases. Germline trimming cut 4 bases from V and 1 base from J; bases unmatched to any gene: 4. This CDR3 spans 15 amino acids. CDR1 is SGHRS and CDR2 is YFSETQ in the germline V gene. DNA of the CDR3: TGCGCCAGCAGCGTGACTAGCGGGGATTCCTACGAGCAGTACTTC. The encoded protein is CASSVTSGDSYEQYF.

In DNA form, the CDR3 reads TGCGCCAGCAGCTTGGATGGGGCCCCCTATGGCTACACCTTC. It encodes CASSLDGAPYGYTF. V and J are TRBV5-1 and TRBJ1-2, with a possible D match to TRBD1 (5 bases). CDR1 SGHRS and CDR2 YFSETQ come from the germline V gene. The ends were cut back, 0 bases at V and 4 bases at J, with 10 bases in the middle. The CDR3 contains 14 residues.

The chain combines TRBV7-6 with TRBJ1-1; TRBD1 aligns across 8 bases. The CDR3 runs 15 residues. Germline trimming cut 2 bases from V and 5 bases from J; bases unmatched to any gene: 7. Germline V gives CDR1 SGHVS, CDR2 FNYEAQ. This chain's CDR3 is CASSLRATGGTEAFF. CDR3 DNA: TGTGCCAGCAGCTTAAGGGCTACAGGGGGAACTGAAGCTTTCTTT.

The chain couples TRBV19 to TRBJ2-3; a weak D match, TRBD1 (6 bases). The CDR3 consists of 14 residues. V lost 4 bases, J lost 4 bases, and 12 bases lay in between. Germline V gives CDR1 LNHDA, CDR2 SQIVND (reference sequence). CDR3 nucleotides: TGTGCCAGTAGTAAGCAGGGGTCGGCAGATACGCAGTATTTT. Protein product: CASSKQGSADTQYF.

The genes are TRBV5-1 and TRBJ2-1; 10 nucleotides align to TRBD2. The V segment lost 0 bases and the J segment 6 bases; nucleotides outside the gene matches: 3. CDR3 size: 15 residues. Per the germline V gene, CDR1 is SGHRS and CDR2 is YFSETQ. The CDR3 sequence is CASSLGASGSNEQFF. The CDR3 nucleotides read TGCGCCAGCAGCTTGGGGGCTAGCGGGAGCAATGAGCAGTTCTTC.

The CDR3 is CASSITGAPGTGELFF. In DNA, the CDR3 is TGTGCCAGCTCAATAACAGGGGCGCCTGGCACCGGGGAGCTGTTTTTT. The chain links TRBV18 to TRBJ2-2, with 7 positions matching TRBD1. The V and J ends lost 5 bases and 4 bases, in that order; junction bases with no gene match: 10. This CDR3 has 16 amino acids. The germline V gene has CDR1 KGHSH and CDR2 LQKENI.

This sequence joins TRBV5-1 and TRBJ2-3; 8 bases are a match to TRBD2. The CDR3 covers 14 residues. V dropped 4 bases and J dropped 6; count of bases not matched to a gene: 7. Germline-derived CDR1 and CDR2 are SGHRS and YFSETQ. The CDR3 DNA reads as TGCGCCAGCAGCCTTCGGACTAGCAGCGATACGCAGTATTTT. This sequence encodes CASSLRTSSDTQYF.

The chain has TRBV29-1 and TRBJ1-5, with D hard to call. The CDR3 length is 13 residues. Germline CDR1 and CDR2: SQVTM and ANQGSEA. V was clipped by 7 bases and J by 3 bases, with 13 bases between them. CDR3 residues: CSELEADNQPQHF. CDR3 DNA: TGCAGCGAGTTAGAGGCGGACAATCAGCCCCAGCATTTT.

This chain links TRBV15 with TRBJ2-7; 9 positions match TRBD2. The CDR3 extends over 18 amino acids. Losses at the gene ends were 6 bases for V and 0 bases for J; bases not matched to a gene: 15. CDR1 LNHNV and CDR2 YYDKDF come from the germline V gene (reference sequence). The CDR3 loop reads CATSFKTGRLADSYEQYF. The CDR3 DNA reads TGTGCCACCAGTTTCAAGACGGGAAGACTAGCGGACTCCTACGAGCAGTACTTC.

This clone showed up just once. The gene calls are TRBV10-1 and TRBJ2-1; 10 bases are shared with TRBD2. Germline V gene sequence: CDR1 WNHNN, CDR2 SYGVQD (reference sequence). CDR3 size: 13 residues. Trimming took 6 bases from V and 7 from J; bases not matched to a gene: 3. In DNA form, the CDR3 reads TGCGCCAGCAGGTTTAGCGGGAGGAATGAGCAGTTCTTC. This translates into CASRFSGRNEQFF.

This chain joins TRBV5-1 and TRBJ1-1; TRBD1 agrees at 10 bases. Germline loops: CDR1 SGHRS, CDR2 YFSETQ. After removal of 2 bases from V and 8 bases from J, the junction contained 9 bases not matched to a gene. This CDR3 has 15 amino acids. The CDR3 loop reads CASSLIPGTGEEAFF. As DNA, the CDR3 is TGCGCCAGCAGCTTAATACCCGGGACAGGGGAGGAAGCTTTCTTT.

V usage is TRBV28 and J usage is TRBJ2-2, with TRBD1 identical over 7 bases. The CDR3 runs to 15 residues. Per the germline V gene, CDR1 is MDHEN and CDR2 is SYDVKM. Trimming cost V 5 bases and J 4 bases; bases outside gene matches: 7. CDR3 sequence: CASSEQGSPTGELFF. The CDR3 DNA sequence: TGTGCCAGCAGTGAACAGGGGTCCCCCACCGGGGAGCTGTTTTTT. The whole variable domain, remainder taken from reference TRBV28 and TRBJ2-2, is DVKVTQSSRYLVKRTGEKVFLECVQDMDHENMFWYRQDPGLGLRLIYFSYDVKMKEKGDIPEGYSVSREKKERFSLILESASTNQTSMYLCASSEQGSPTGELFFGEGSRLTVL.

The rearrangement uses TRBV28 and TRBJ2-7; 7 bases map to TRBD1. With 6 bases clipped from V and 12 bases from J, the junction kept 14 bases outside the gene matches. This CDR3 spans 13 amino acids. Germline loops: CDR1 MDHEN, CDR2 SYDVKM. Here the CDR3 reads CASRRQGSQSRYF. The CDR3 DNA follows: TGTGCCAGCAGGAGACAGGGTTCTCAGTCCCGGTACTTC.

The CDR3 here is CASSQDPIAGQGGQPQHF. As DNA, the CDR3 is TGCGCCAGCAGCCAAGATCCTATAGCCGGGCAGGGTGGTCAGCCCCAGCATTTT. This chain joins TRBV4-3 and TRBJ1-5; tentative D call: TRBD1 (5 bases). The CDR3 sequence is 18 residues long. Germline V gives CDR1 LGHNA, CDR2 YSLEER. V was shortened by 0 bases and J by 6 bases, with 21 bases between the two germline ends.

This clone was counted once. The gene calls are TRBV19 and TRBJ2-6, with a weak D call TRBD1 (5 bases). Germline V CDR1 and CDR2: LNHDA, SQIVND (reference sequence). This CDR3 comprises 17 residues. V lost 3 bases to trimming and J lost 0 bases, with 12 bases between them. The CDR3, as DNA: TGTGCCAGTAGTATCAGGACATCCATCTCTGGGGCCAACGTCCTGACTTTC. This sequence encodes CASSIRTSISGANVLTF.

V and J are TRBV18 and TRBJ2-5; D is undetermined. The germline CDR1 and CDR2 sequences are KGHSH and LQKENI. The CDR3 loop spans 12 amino acids. V lost 3 bases to trimming and J lost 5 bases, with 7 bases between them. The CDR3: CASSPQRETQYF. In DNA, the CDR3 is TGTGCCAGCTCACCCCAGAGGGAGACCCAGTACTTC.

This chain joins TRBV5-6 and TRBJ2-1, with 8 bases lining up with TRBD1. V dropped 2 bases and J dropped 0; count of bases not matched to a gene: 4. CDR1 is SGHDT and CDR2 is YYEEEE in the germline V gene. The CDR3 has 16 amino acids. CDR3 nucleotides: TGTGCCAGCAGCTTTCGGACAGGGAGCTCCTACAATGAGCAGTTCTTC. It translates to CASSFRTGSSYNEQFF.

The chain couples TRBV11-2 to TRBJ1-4; D might be TRBD1 (5 bases). Germline CDR1 and CDR2: SGHAT and FQNNGV. Trimming removed 3 bases at V and 0 bases at J, with 11 bases between. The CDR3 loop spans 16 amino acids. CDR3 nucleotide sequence: TGTGCCAGCAGCTTCACCAGGGCCGCAACTAATGAAAAACTGTTTTTT. It yields the protein CASSFTRAATNEKLFF.

This rearrangement joins TRBV28 to TRBJ2-1; tentatively, D is TRBD2 (6 bases). Trimming removed 6 bases from V and 8 bases from J, with 11 bases in between. CDR3 length: 12 amino acids. From germline, CDR1 is MDHEN and CDR2 SYDVKM. The CDR3 coding sequence is TGTGCCAGCAGACCTGGGGGGTATGAGCAGTTCTTC. This sequence encodes CASRPGGYEQFF.

The V call is TRBV11-2, the J call TRBJ1-1; possible D gene TRBD1, 5 bases. This CDR3 has 15 residues. In germline, CDR1 is SGHAT, CDR2 FQNNGV. With 5 bases removed from V and 5 bases from J, the gap between germline ends came to 18 bases. In nucleotides, the CDR3 is TGTGCCAGCAGCCTATTAGGGGCAGGGCTAACTGAAGCTTTCTTT. Protein sequence: CASSLLGAGLTEAFF.

The chain combines TRBV24-1 with TRBJ2-2; 7 bases map to TRBD2. CDR3 length: 14 residues. Germline V gene sequence: CDR1 KGHDR, CDR2 SFDVKD. The V and J ends lost 5 bases and 5 bases, in that order; junction bases with no gene match: 4. CDR3 coding DNA: TGTGCCACCAGTGCGTCGGGAGGAACCGGGGAGCTGTTTTTT. It specifies CATSASGGTGELFF.

The CDR3 region is CSVENSRHRLGYTF. CDR3 DNA sequence: TGCAGCGTTGAAAATTCCCGACACCGTCTTGGCTACACCTTC. The V and J genes are TRBV29-1 and TRBJ1-2, with D unresolved. Between the trimmed V and J ends, which lost 2 bases and 7 bases, there was a span of 17 bases. CDR1 and CDR2 (germline): SQVTM, ANQGSEA. The CDR3 totals 14 residues.

In this sample, this clone turned up once. The sample carries other DNA sequences with the same CDR3. This chain uses TRBV5-1 with TRBJ1-1; TRBD1 matches at 10 bases. CDR1 SGHRS and CDR2 YFSETQ come from the germline V gene. V lost 3 bases, J lost 6 bases, and 2 bases stayed unmatched. CDR3 size: 13 residues. The CDR3 DNA is TGCGCCAGCAGCTCCGGACAGGGGGCTGAAGCTTTCTTT. Its protein is CASSSGQGAEAFF.